Each of the 11 T cell receptor beta chains below was sequenced from the same sample in a study of T cells in Graves' hyperthyroidism and ophthalmopathy (dated by TCRdb to the late 2010s). Receptor amplification or capture employed multiplex PCR. Sequencing used an Illumina HiSeq 2000. The TCR beta CDR3 regions were amplified from the RNA transcripts. The TCR CDR3 was subjected to a first round of RT-PCR using the HTBI primer set and the Qiagen OneStep RT-PCR kit. The public reads were run again by TCRdb, first through fastp at Q25 and then through MiXCR, and only productive beta chains were kept. Each entry is one CDR3 protein sequence, shown with its most common DNA and genes. Recorded for this sample are under 450,000 distinct CDR3 sequences; around a sixth of them occurred a single time. Roughly 14% of the sample is held by the ten biggest clonotypes. Sequencing used blood. These receptors all come from a young woman with Graves' hyperthyroidism.

This clonotype was picked up many times. The chain couples TRBV5-1 to TRBJ2-1; 7 bases map to TRBD2. V lost 1 base, J lost 9 bases, and 7 bases stayed unmatched. This CDR3 spans 14 amino acids. Germline CDR1 reads SGHRS; CDR2 reads YFSETQ. The CDR3: CASSLWGSGGEQFF. CDR3 nucleotides: TGCGCCAGCAGCTTGTGGGGGTCGGGGGGTGAGCAGTTCTTC.

As for this clonotype: Compared with germline, one end of the junction differs, possibly owing to a read error. The chain employs TRBV20-1 and TRBJ1-2, with TRBD1 matching over 10 bases. CDR1 is DFQATT, CDR2 SNEGSKA, per germline (reference sequence). The CDR3 length is 11 residues. CDR3: CSAGQGILQAF. For the CDR3, the DNA is TGCAGTGCGGGACAGGGGATATTACAAGCCTTC.

The V gene is TRBV6-1, the J gene TRBJ1-5; the match to TRBD1 covers 9 bases. The V segment lost 1 base and the J segment 0 bases; nucleotides outside the gene matches: 13. In germline, CDR1 is MNHNS, CDR2 SASEGT. CDR3 size: 20 residues. CDR3 residues: CASSEVIGTGILNSNQPQHF. The CDR3 DNA sequence: TGTGCCAGCAGTGAAGTGATAGGGACAGGGATTTTAAATAGCAATCAGCCCCAGCATTTT.

This clonotype has only a few counts. The chain combines TRBV27 with TRBJ1-6; D gene ambiguous. V was trimmed by 6 bases and J by 4 bases, leaving 16 bases between them. The CDR3 contains 16 residues. The germline gives CDR1 MNHEY, CDR2 SMNVEV (reference sequence). The CDR3, as DNA: TGTGCCAGCAGAAACTCGAAGGGCGTTTATAATTCACCCCTCCACTTT. Translated: CASRNSKGVYNSPLHF.

This clonotype was picked up many times. The genes are TRBV4-2 and TRBJ1-2; D is perhaps TRBD1 (5 bases). The CDR3 sequence is 13 residues long. Between the trimmed V and J ends, which lost 3 bases and 6 bases, there was a span of 11 bases. The germline V gene encodes CDR1 LGHNA and CDR2 YNFKEQ. In nucleotides, the CDR3 is TGTGCCAGCAGCCATTACCGCAGGGATGGCTACACCTTC. Translating gives CASSHYRRDGYTF.

The V gene is TRBV7-8, the J gene TRBJ2-2; 7 nucleotides align to TRBD2. V trimming: 1 base; J trimming: 0 bases; junction bases outside the gene matches: 2. Germline-derived CDR1 and CDR2 are SGHVS and FQNEAQ. The CDR3 spans 16 residues. The CDR3 is CASSLGGGANTGELFF. The CDR3 nucleotides are TGTGCCAGCAGCTTAGGGGGGGGAGCGAACACCGGGGAGCTGTTTTTT.

This clonotype was observed many times. This rearrangement joins TRBV5-6 to TRBJ1-2, with D possibly matching TRBD1 (5 bases). The V and J ends lost 4 bases and 4 bases respectively, with 14 bases between them. The CDR3 covers 14 residues. Germline V gives CDR1 SGHDT, CDR2 YYEEEE. CDR3 DNA: TGTGCCAGCAGCCCAGGGAGGCGGATCTATGGCTACACCTTC. The encoded protein is CASSPGRRIYGYTF.

This clonotype was observed once. This chain uses TRBV20-1 with TRBJ1-5; D is uncertain. The ends were cut back, 3 bases at V and 7 bases at J, with 16 bases in the middle. This CDR3 has 14 amino acids. CDR1 and CDR2 from the germline V gene are DFQATT and SNEGSKA (reference sequence). The CDR3: CSASALNARQPQHF. In DNA form, the CDR3 reads TGCAGTGCTAGTGCCCTCAACGCTCGGCAGCCCCAGCATTTT.

This clonotype showed up just a few times. This chain links TRBV6-1 with TRBJ1-6; D uncertain. This CDR3 contains 15 residues. Trimming left V 5 bases short and J 10 bases short, with 18 bases between. CDR1 and CDR2 from the germline V gene are MNHNS and SASEGT. CDR3 sequence reads: CASSRPTLDDSPLHF. The CDR3 DNA reads TGTGCCAGCAGTAGACCAACCTTAGACGACTCACCCCTCCACTTT.

The gene calls are TRBV7-2 and TRBJ2-2; TRBD2 agrees at 8 bases. The V and J ends lost 5 bases and 5 bases, in that order; junction bases with no gene match: 7. The CDR3 is 15 amino acids. Germline assignment: CDR1 SGHTA and CDR2 FQGNSA. The CDR3, as DNA: TGTGCCAGCAGCCACGGGGGGGGTATTACCGGGGAGCTGTTTTTT. Its translation: CASSHGGGITGELFF.

J is TRBJ2-3 and V is TRBV19; D may match TRBD1 or TRBD2 (5 bases each). V was clipped by 4 bases and J by 0 bases, with 8 bases between them. CDR1 and CDR2 from the germline V gene are LNHDA and SQIVND (reference sequence). This CDR3 spans 14 amino acids. CDR3 in amino acids: CASSTGPSTDTQYF. CDR3 sequence (DNA): TGTGCCAGTAGTACGGGACCGAGCACAGATACGCAGTATTTT.